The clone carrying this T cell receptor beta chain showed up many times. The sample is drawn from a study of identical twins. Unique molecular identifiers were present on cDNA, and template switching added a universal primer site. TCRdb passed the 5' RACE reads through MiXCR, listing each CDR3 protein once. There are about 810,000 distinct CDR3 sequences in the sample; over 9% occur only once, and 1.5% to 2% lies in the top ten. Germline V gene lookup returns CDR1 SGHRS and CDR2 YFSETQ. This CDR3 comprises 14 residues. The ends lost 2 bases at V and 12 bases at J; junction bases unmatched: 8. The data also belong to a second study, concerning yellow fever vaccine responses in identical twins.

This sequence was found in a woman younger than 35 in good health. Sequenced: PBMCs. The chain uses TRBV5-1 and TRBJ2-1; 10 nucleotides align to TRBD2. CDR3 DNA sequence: TGCGCCAGCAGCTTAACTAGCGGGAATTTGGTGCAGTTCTTC. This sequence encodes CASSLTSGNLVQFF. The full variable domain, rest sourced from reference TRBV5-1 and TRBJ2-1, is KAGVTQTPRYLIKTRGQQVTLSCSPISGHRSVSWYQQTPGQGLQFLFEYFSETQRNKGNFPGRFSGRQFSNSRSEMNVSTLELGDSALYLCASSLTSGNLVQFFGPGTRLTVL.